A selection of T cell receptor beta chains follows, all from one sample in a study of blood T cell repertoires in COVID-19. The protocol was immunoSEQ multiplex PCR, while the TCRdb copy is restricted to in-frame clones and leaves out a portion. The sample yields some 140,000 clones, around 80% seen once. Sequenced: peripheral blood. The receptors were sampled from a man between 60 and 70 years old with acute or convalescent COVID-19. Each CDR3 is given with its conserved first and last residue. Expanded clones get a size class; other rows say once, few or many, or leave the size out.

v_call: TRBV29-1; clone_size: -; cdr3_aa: CSGTGEYEQYF
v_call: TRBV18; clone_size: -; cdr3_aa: CASSPQGLNTEAFF
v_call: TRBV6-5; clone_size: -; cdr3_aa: CASSYQHSTGELFF
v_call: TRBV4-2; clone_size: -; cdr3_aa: CASSQDVQGTSYEQYF
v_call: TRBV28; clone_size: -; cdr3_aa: CASSLGQGRETQYF
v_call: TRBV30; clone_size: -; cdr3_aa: CAWSVVWGTTGANVLTF
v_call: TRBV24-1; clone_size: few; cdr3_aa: CATGQGSEPQHF
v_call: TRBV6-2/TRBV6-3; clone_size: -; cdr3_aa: CASSRGQGTVQPQHF
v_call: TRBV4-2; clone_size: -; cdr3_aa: CASSQVPGGRGNTIYF
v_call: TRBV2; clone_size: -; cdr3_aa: CASSEGLAGTADTQYF
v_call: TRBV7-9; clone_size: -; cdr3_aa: CASGTGPYEQYF
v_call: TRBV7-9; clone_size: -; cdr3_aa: CASSFQGGEQFF
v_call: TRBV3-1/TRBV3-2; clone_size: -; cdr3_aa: CASSQERTGVPEAFF
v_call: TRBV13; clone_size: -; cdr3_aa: CASSFLAGDTEAFF
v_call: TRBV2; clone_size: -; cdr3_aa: CASRFAQGNEQYF
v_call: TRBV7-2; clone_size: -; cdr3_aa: CASSLGGLNTEAFF
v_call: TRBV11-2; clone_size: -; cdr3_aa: CASSDIQDYYTF
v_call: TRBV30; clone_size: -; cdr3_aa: CAWSVSYSNQPQHF
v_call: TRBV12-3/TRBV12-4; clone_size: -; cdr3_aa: CASSPGGDQPQHF
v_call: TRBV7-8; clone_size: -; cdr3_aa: CASNDRVSYEQYF
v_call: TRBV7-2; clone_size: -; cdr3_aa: CASSLSLQDYEQYF
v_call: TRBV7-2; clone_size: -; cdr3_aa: CASSIKQGAGSPLHF
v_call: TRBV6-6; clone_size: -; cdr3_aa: CASRETGAGEKLFF
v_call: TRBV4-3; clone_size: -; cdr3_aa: CASSQDHTNRNYGYTF
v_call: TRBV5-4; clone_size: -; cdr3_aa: CASSVDRGGYTF
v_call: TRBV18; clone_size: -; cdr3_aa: CASSGDRETQYF
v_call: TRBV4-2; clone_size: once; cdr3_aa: CASSSGVPYEQYF
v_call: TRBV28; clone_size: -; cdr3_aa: CASVGGSDEKLFF
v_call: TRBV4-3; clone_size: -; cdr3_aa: CASSQDGGASGRGNEQFF
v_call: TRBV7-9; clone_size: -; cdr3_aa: CASSPGTGRTYEQYF
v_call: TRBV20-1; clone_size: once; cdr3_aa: CSARGSVVLTF
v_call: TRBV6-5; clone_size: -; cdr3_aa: CASTQLNSPGETQYF
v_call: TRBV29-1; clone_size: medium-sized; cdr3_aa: CSASPGTGGNEQYF
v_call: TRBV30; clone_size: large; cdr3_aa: CAWYSGRGEQYF
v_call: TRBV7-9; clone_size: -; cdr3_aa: CASSLGQGSKRYGYTF
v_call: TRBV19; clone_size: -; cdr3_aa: CASSGEASTNEKLFF